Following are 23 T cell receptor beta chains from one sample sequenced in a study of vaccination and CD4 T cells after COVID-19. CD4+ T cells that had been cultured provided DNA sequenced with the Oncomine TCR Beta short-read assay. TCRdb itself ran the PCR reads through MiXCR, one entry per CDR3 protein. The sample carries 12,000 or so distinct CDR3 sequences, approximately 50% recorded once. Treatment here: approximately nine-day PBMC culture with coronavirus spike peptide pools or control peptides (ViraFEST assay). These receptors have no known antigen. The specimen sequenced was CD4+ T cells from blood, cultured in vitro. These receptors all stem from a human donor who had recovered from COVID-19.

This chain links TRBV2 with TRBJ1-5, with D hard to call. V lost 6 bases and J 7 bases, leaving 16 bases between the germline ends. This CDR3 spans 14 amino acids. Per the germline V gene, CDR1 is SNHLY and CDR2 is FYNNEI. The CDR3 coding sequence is TGTGCCAGCAGGGGGAGGAACCGGGAGCAGCCCCAGCATTTT. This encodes CASRGRNREQPQHF.

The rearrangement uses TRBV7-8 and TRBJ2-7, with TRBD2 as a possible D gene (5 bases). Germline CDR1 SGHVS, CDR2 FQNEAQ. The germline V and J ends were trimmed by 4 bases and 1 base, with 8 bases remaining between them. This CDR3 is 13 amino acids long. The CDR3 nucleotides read TGTGCCAGCAGCTCCGGGGAATCCTACGAGCAGTACTTC. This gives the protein CASSSGESYEQYF.

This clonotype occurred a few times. The CDR3: CARNRGHGYGYTF. The CDR3, as DNA: TGTGCCAGAAACAGGGGGCATGGCTATGGCTACACCTTC. This sequence joins TRBV2 and TRBJ1-2, with 9 bases that match TRBD1. V lost 9 bases to trimming and J lost 4 bases; unmatched junction nucleotides: 6. The CDR3 is 13 amino acids. Germline-derived CDR1 and CDR2 are SNHLY and FYNNEI.

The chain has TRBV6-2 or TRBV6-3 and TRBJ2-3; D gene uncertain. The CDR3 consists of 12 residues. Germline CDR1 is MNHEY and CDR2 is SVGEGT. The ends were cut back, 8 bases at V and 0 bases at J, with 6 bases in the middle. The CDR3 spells CASCASTDTQYF. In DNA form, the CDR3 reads TGTGCCAGCTGTGCTAGCACAGATACGCAGTATTTT.

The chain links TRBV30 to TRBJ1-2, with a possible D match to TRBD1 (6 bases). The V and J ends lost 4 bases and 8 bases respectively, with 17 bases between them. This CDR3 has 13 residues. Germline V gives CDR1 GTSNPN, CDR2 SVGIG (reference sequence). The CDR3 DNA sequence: TGTGCCTGGATCTCGGGGGGCCAGGGGGGCTACACCTTC. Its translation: CAWISGGQGGYTF.

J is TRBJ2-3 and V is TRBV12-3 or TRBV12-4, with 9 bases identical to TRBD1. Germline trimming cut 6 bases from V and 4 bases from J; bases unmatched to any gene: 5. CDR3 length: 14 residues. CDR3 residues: CASRRQGGADTQYF. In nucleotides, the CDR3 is TGTGCCAGCAGGAGACAGGGGGGCGCAGATACGCAGTATTTT.

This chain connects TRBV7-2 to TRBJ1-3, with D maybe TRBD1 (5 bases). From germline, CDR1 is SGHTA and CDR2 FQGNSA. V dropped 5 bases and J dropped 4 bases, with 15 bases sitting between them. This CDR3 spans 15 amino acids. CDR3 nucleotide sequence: TGTGCCAGCAGCCAGCAGGGTTTAGGCGGAAACACCATATATTTT. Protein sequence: CASSQQGLGGNTIYF.

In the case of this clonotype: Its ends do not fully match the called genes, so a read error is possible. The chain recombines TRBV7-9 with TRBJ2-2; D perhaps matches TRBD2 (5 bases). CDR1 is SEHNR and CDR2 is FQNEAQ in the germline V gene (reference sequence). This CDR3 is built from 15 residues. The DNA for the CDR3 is TGTGCCAGCAGCTTACGAAGAGTGGAGACCGGGGAGCTGTCTTTT. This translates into CASSLRRVETGELSF.

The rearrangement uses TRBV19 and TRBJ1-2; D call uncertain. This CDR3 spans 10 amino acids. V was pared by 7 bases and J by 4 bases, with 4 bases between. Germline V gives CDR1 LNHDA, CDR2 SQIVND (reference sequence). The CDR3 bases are TGTGCCAGTACCGGCTATGGCTACACCTTC. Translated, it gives CASTGYGYTF.

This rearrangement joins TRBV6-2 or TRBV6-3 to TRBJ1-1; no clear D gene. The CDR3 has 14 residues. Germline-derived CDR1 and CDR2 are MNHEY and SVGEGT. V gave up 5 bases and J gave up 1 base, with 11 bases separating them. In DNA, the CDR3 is TGTGCCAGCAGTCTGTCCTCGAAGAACACTGAAGCTTTCTTT. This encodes CASSLSSKNTEAFF.

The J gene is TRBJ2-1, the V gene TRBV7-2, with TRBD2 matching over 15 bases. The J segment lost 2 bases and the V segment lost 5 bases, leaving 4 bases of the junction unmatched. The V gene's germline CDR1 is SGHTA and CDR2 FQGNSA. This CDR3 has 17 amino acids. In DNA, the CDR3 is TGTGCCAGCAGCCATGGACTAGCGGGGGGGGCCTACAATGAGCAGTTCTTC. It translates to CASSHGLAGGAYNEQFF.

CDR3 sequence reads: CASSYRGGYTEAFF. The CDR3 DNA is TGTGCCAGCAGTTACAGGGGTGGGTACACTGAAGCTTTCTTT. The V call is TRBV12-3 or TRBV12-4, the J call TRBJ1-1; 7 bases fit TRBD1. Germline trimming cut 4 bases from V and 3 bases from J; bases unmatched to any gene: 5. This CDR3 contains 14 residues.

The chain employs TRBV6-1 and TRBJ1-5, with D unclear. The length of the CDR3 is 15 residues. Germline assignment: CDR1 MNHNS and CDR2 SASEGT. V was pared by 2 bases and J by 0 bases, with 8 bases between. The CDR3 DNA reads TGTGCCAGCAGTGAAAATGGATATAGCAATCAGCCCCAGCATTTT. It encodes CASSENGYSNQPQHF.

CDR3 region: CASSPPYFKETQYF. As DNA, the CDR3 is TGTGCCAGCTCACCACCTTATTTTAAAGAGACCCAGTACTTC. The chain is built from TRBV18 and TRBJ2-5, with unresolved D. The V gene's germline CDR1 is KGHSH and CDR2 LQKENI. The CDR3 extends over 14 amino acids. Trimming took off 0 bases at V and 3 bases at J, with 8 bases between the two ends. Full variable domain (rest looked up from reference TRBV18 and TRBJ2-5): NAGVMQNPRHLVRRRGQEARLRCSPMKGHSHVYWYRQLPEEGLKFMVYLQKENIIDESGMPKERFSAEFPKEGPSILRIQQVVRGDSAAYFCASSPPYFKETQYFGPGTRLLVL.

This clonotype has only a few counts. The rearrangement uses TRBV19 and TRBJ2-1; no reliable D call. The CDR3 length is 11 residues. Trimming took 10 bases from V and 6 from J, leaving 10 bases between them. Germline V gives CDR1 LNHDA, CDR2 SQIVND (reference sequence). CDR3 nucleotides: TGTGCCACCAGAGCCCTCAATGAGCAGTTCTTC. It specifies CATRALNEQFF.

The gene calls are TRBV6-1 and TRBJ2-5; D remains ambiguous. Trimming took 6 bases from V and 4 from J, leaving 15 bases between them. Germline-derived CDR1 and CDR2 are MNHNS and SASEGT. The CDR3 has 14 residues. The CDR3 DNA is TGTGCCAGCAGCGCACCTAGGGATCGAGAGACCCAGTACTTC. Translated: CASSAPRDRETQYF.

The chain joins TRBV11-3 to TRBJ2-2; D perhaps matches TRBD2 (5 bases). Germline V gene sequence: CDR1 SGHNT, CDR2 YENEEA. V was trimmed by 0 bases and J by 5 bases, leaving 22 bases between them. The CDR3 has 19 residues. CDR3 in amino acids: CASSLDLSPYGVWTGELFF. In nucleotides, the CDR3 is TGTGCCAGCAGCTTAGATCTCAGTCCCTACGGGGTCTGGACCGGGGAGCTGTTTTTT.

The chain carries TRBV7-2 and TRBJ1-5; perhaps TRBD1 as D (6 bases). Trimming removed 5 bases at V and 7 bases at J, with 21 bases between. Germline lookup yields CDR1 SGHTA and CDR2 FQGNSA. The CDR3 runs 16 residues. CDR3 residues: CASSASRKGGGQPQHF. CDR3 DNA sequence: TGTGCCAGCAGCGCCTCCAGGAAAGGGGGTGGACAGCCCCAGCATTTT.

CDR3 coding DNA: TGTGCCAGCAGCATTCGTAAGGATAGCACAGATACGCAGTATTTT. Amino acids: CASSIRKDSTDTQYF. The J gene is TRBJ2-3, the V gene TRBV21-1. TRBV21-1 is described as a pseudogene. This CDR3 spans 15 amino acids.

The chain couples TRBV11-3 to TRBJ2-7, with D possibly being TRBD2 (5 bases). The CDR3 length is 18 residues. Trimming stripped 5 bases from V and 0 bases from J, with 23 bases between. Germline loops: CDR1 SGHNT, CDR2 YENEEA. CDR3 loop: CASSLRLAPPPGSYEQYF. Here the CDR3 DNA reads TGTGCCAGCAGCCTACGTCTAGCCCCCCCCCCGGGCTCCTACGAGCAGTACTTC.

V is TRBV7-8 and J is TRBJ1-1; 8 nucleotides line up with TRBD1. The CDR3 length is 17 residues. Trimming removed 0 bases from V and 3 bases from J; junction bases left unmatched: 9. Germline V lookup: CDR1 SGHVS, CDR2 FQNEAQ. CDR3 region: CASSLALGQGRDTEAFF. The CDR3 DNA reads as TGTGCCAGCAGCTTAGCACTCGGACAGGGAAGGGACACTGAAGCTTTCTTT.

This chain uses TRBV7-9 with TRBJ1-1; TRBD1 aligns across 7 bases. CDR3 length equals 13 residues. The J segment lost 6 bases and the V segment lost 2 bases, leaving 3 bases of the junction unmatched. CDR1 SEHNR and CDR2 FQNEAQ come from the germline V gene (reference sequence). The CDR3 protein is CASSLQGGPEAFF. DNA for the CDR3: TGTGCCAGCAGCTTACAGGGGGGGCCTGAAGCTTTCTTT.

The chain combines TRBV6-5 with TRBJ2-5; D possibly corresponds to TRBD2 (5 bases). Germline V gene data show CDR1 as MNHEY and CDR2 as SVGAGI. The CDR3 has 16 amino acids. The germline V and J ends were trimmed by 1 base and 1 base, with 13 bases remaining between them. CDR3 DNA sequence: TGTGCCAGCAGTTACTACCCTTTACGGGGCCAAGAGACCCAGTACTTC. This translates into CASSYYPLRGQETQYF.